One sample yielded the 9 T cell receptor beta chains listed below, sequenced in a study of shared clonotypes between healthy human individuals. Data came from immunoSEQ multiplex PCR; TCRdb stores just in-frame clones and leaves some out. The sample yields roughly 1,600,000 clones, 97% to 99% seen once. Source material: naive CD4+ T cells sorted from blood. Subset noted: CD45RA+ positively selected. The receptors were gathered from a man aged 25-45 years in good health.

The V gene is TRBV5-5, the J gene TRBJ2-4; TRBD1 or TRBD2 may be the D gene (5 bases each). Trimming left V 4 bases short and J 0 bases short, with 11 bases between. The CDR3 has 15 residues. CDR1 is SGHKS, CDR2 YYEKEE, per germline (reference sequence). CDR3 loop: CASSGTVLAKNIQYF. CDR3 DNA: TGTGCCAGCAGCGGGACGGTTCTAGCCAAAAACATTCAGTACTTC.

V and J are TRBV6-5 and TRBJ2-7, with 9 bases fitting TRBD2. Germline CDR1 MNHEY, CDR2 SVGAGI. The CDR3 consists of 15 residues. V was clipped by 0 bases and J by 4 bases; unmatched bases: 4. Written as DNA, the CDR3 is TGTGCCAGCAGTTACTCGTGGACTAGCGTGTACGAGCAGTACTTC. As protein: CASSYSWTSVYEQYF.

The chain links TRBV2 to TRBJ2-2; 7 bases fit TRBD2. Per germline, CDR1 SNHLY and CDR2 FYNNEI. V trimming: 4 bases; J trimming: 1 base; junction bases outside the gene matches: 9. CDR3 length: 17 amino acids. The CDR3 here is CASSVSLADKNTGELFF. DNA for the CDR3: TGTGCCAGCAGTGTATCGCTAGCGGACAAGAACACCGGGGAGCTGTTTTTT.

V usage is TRBV4-1 and J usage is TRBJ2-1; 12 nucleotides match TRBD2. Germline V gene data show CDR1 as MGHRA and CDR2 as YSYEKL. V trimming: 4 bases; J trimming: 2 bases; junction bases outside the gene matches: 6. This CDR3 comprises 17 residues. CDR3 residues: CASSLLAGGPPYNEQFF. The CDR3 DNA reads as TGCGCCAGCAGCCTCCTAGCGGGAGGGCCCCCCTACAATGAGCAGTTCTTC.

The chain combines TRBV10-3 with TRBJ2-7; TRBD1 aligns across 9 bases. This CDR3 is built from 15 residues. Germline loops: CDR1 ENHRY, CDR2 SYGVKD. Unmatched junction bases numbered 10, after V lost 5 bases and J lost 5 bases. CDR3 loop: CAISRDREARDEQYF. The CDR3 nucleotides are TGTGCCATCAGTAGGGACAGGGAAGCACGGGACGAGCAGTACTTC.

This clone was recorded only once. The J gene is TRBJ2-7, the V gene TRBV21-1; the DNA was not compared with TRBD1, the D call given in the table. TRBV21-1 is designated a pseudogene. The CDR3 is 14 amino acids. Written as DNA, the CDR3 is TGTGCCAGCAGCAAACAGGGGCCCGGATACGAGCAGTACTTC. Translating it yields CASSKQGPGYEQYF.

This chain connects TRBV9 to TRBJ2-3; 8 nucleotides align to TRBD2. The CDR3 extends over 15 amino acids. Germline loops: CDR1 SGDLS, CDR2 YYNGEE. With V trimmed by 0 bases and J by 5 bases, 5 bases remained unmatched. CDR3 nucleotides: TGTGCCAGCAGCGTAGCGGGAGGGCCGCGAGATACGCAGTATTTT. It yields the protein CASSVAGGPRDTQYF.

This clone occurred once. The V call is TRBV5-4, the J call TRBJ2-2, with D possibly being TRBD2 (5 bases). In germline, CDR1 is SGHNT, CDR2 YYREEE (reference sequence). Trimming took off 3 bases at V and 3 bases at J, with 15 bases between the two ends. This CDR3 region has 16 residues. The CDR3 DNA is TGTGCCAGCAGCTCGGCCGGGGTTCTCGACACCGGGGAGCTGTTTTTT. It is translated as CASSSAGVLDTGELFF.

This clone was seen only once. Other DNA variants within this sample encode the same CDR3. The chain links TRBV10-3 to TRBJ2-5; a possible D gene is TRBD1 (6 bases). CDR3 length: 12 amino acids. Per the germline V gene, CDR1 is ENHRY and CDR2 is SYGVKD. V was cut by 6 bases and J by 2 bases, with 7 bases left in between. The CDR3 sequence: CAIRDRQETQYF. The CDR3 bases are TGTGCCATCAGGGACAGACAAGAGACCCAGTACTTC.